This T cell receptor beta chain comes out of a study of blood T cell repertoires in COVID-19. The overall study: The United States, Italy and Spain supplied acute and convalescent COVID-19 samples.

In the original processing: Reference gene primer amplification in the assay estimated nucleated cell counts. Measured with immunoSEQ multiplex PCR; TCRdb has only the in-frame clones, and not every one. V and J calls and clone size are as listed in that table; D and trimming were resolved from the DNA. The top ten hold around 4.5% of the sample, which has 88,000 or so clones, over 70% seen once. V gave up 7 bases and J gave up 7 bases; unmatched junction bases: 7. The CDR3 has 14 amino acids. Germline CDR1 and CDR2: MNHEY and SMNVEV (reference sequence). This receptor was identified in a man aged 60 to 75 with acute or convalescent COVID-19. Sequences were obtained from peripheral blood. This chain uses TRBV27 with TRBJ2-1; the match to TRBD2 covers 10 bases. CDR3 loop: CASKTSGFWNEQFF. The CDR3 DNA is TGTGCCAGCAAGACTAGCGGGTTTTGGAATGAGCAGTTCTTC.